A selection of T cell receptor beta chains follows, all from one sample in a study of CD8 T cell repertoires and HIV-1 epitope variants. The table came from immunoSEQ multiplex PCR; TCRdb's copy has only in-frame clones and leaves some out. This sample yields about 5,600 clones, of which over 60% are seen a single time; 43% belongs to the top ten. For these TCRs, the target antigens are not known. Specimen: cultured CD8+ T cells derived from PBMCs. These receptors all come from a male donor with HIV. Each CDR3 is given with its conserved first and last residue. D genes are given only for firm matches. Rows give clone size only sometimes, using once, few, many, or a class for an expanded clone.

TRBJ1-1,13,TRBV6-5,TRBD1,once,CASIWTGGTEAFF,TGTGCCAGCATTTGGACAGGGGGGACTGAAGCTTTCTTT
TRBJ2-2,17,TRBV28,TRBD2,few,CASSLAAGGPSVGELFF,TGTGCCAGCAGTTTAGCAGCGGGAGGGCCGTCGGTCGGGGAGCTGTTTTTT
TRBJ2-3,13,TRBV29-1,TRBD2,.,CSVTGTRSDTQYF,TGCAGCGTTACCGGGACTAGATCCGATACGCAGTATTTT
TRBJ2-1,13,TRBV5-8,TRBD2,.,CASSQRGRDEQFF,TGTGCCAGCAGCCAGCGGGGGAGGGATGAGCAGTTCTTC
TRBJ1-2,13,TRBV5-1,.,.,CASSLDPNYGYTF,TGCGCCAGCAGCTTGGACCCTAACTATGGCTACACCTTC
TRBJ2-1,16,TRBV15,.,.,CATSSSVGGTYNEQFF,TGTGCCACCAGCAGTAGTGTCGGAGGTACCTACAATGAGCAGTTCTTC
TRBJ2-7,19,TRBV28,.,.,CASSFPTPGGRGPMHEQYF,TGTGCCAGCAGTTTCCCCACCCCAGGCGGAAGGGGTCCCATGCACGAGCAGTACTTC
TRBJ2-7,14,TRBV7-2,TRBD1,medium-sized,CASSHIAGTGEQYF,TGTGCCAGCAGCCATATAGCAGGGACAGGGGAGCAGTACTTC
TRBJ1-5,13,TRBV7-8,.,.,CASSQRWDQPQHF,TGTGCCAGCAGCCAAAGGTGGGATCAGCCCCAGCATTTT
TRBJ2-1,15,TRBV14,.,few,CASSQDRKPYNEQFF,TGTGCCAGCAGCCAAGATCGGAAGCCCTACAATGAGCAGTTCTTC
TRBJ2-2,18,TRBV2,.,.,CASSAGASGMRDTGELFF,TGTGCCAGCAGTGCGGGGGCTAGCGGTATGCGAGACACCGGGGAGCTGTTTTTT
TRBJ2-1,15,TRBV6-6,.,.,CASSGRDFYYNEQFF,TGTGCCAGCTCAGGCAGGGATTTTTACTACAATGAGCAGTTCTTC
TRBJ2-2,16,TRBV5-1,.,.,CASSLFPPGEAGELFF,TGCGCCAGCAGCTTATTCCCCCCAGGAGAGGCCGGGGAGCTGTTTTTT
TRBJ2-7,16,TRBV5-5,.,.,CASRATGPTPTYEQYF,TGTGCCAGCAGGGCGACAGGTCCGACCCCAACCTACGAGCAGTACTTC
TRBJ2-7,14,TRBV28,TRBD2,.,CASTTGLAGGEQYF,TGTGCCAGCACCACCGGACTAGCGGGAGGCGAGCAGTACTTC
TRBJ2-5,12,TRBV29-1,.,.,CSVEDRRGTQYF,TGCAGCGTTGAAGATCGTAGGGGCACCCAGTACTTC
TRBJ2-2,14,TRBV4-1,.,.,CASSHSGITGELFF,TGCGCCAGCAGCCATTCAGGGATAACCGGGGAGCTGTTTTTT
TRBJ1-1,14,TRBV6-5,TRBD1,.,CASSLDRGDTEAFF,TGTGCCAGCAGTTTGGACAGGGGAGACACTGAAGCTTTCTTT
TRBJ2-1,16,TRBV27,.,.,CASSFSSTESYNEQFF,TGTGCCAGCAGTTTTTCATCGACAGAATCCTACAATGAGCAGTTCTTC
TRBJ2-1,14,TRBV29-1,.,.,CSVEGQTVHNEQFF,TGCAGCGTTGAAGGACAGACAGTCCACAATGAGCAGTTCTTC
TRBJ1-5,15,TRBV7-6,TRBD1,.,CASSLGEGANEPQHF,TGTGCCAGCAGCTTAGGGGAGGGGGCTAATGAGCCCCAGCATTTT
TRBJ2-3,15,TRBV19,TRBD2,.,CASKSGSFAADTQYF,TGTGCCAGTAAAAGCGGGAGTTTCGCCGCAGATACGCAGTATTTT
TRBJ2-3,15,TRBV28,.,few,CASSLFLRSTDTQYF,TGTGCCAGCAGTTTATTTCTCCGGAGCACAGATACGCAGTATTTT
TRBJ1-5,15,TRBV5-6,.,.,CASSLAQYSNQPQHF,TGTGCCAGCAGCTTGGCCCAGTATAGCAATCAGCCCCAGCATTTT
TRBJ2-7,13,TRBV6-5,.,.,CASSYGDAYEQYF,TGTGCCAGCAGTTACGGCGACGCCTACGAGCAGTACTTC
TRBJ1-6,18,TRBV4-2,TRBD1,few,CASSQETGTGGFNSPLHF,TGTGCCAGCAGCCAAGAGACCGGGACAGGGGGTTTCAATTCACCCCTCCACTTT
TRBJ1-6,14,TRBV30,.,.,CAWSRGQDNSPLHF,TGTGCCTGGAGTAGAGGGCAGGACAATTCACCCCTCCACTTT
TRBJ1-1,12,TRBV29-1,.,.,CSVVRRNTEAFF,TGCAGCGTTGTCCGAAGGAACACTGAAGCTTTCTTT
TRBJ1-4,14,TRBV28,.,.,CASRQASTNEKLFF,TGTGCCAGCAGACAGGCCTCAACTAATGAAAAACTGTTTTTT
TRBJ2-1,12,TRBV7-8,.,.,CASSLGEGEQFF,TGTGCCAGCAGCTTAGGGGAAGGTGAGCAGTTCTTC
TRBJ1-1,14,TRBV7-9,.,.,CASSFSGQDTEAFF,TGTGCCAGCAGCTTCTCCGGCCAGGACACTGAAGCTTTCTTT
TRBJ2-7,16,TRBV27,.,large,CASSLSQGTLSYEQYF,TGTGCCAGCAGTTTATCACAGGGAACCCTCTCCTACGAGCAGTACTTC
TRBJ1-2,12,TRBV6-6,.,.,CASSQDSYGYTF,TGTGCCAGCAGCCAGGACAGCTATGGCTACACCTTC
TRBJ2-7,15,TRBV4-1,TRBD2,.,CASSPTGGGLSEQYF,TGCGCCAGCAGCCCTACGGGGGGAGGGTTAAGCGAGCAGTACTTC
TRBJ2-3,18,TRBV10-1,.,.,CASSTYPTRDGKTDTQYF,TGCGCCAGCAGTACCTATCCTACCCGGGACGGAAAGACAGATACGCAGTATTTT
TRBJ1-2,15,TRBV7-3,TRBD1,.,CASSLWGRGRDGYTF,TGTGCCAGCAGCTTATGGGGCAGGGGGCGGGATGGCTACACCTTC
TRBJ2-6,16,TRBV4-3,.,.,CASSQDWQAGANVLTF,TGCGCCAGCAGCCAAGATTGGCAGGCCGGGGCCAACGTCCTGACTTTC
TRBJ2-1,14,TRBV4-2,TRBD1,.,CASSQEDRGYEQFF,TGTGCCAGCAGCCAAGAGGACAGGGGATATGAGCAGTTCTTC
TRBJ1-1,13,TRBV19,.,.,CASSMVRDTEAFF,TGTGCCAGTAGTATGGTCCGGGACACTGAAGCTTTCTTT
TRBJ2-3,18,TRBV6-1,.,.,CASSALMDSTAPTDTQYF,TGTGCCAGCAGTGCCCTAATGGATAGCACGGCCCCTACAGATACGCAGTATTTT
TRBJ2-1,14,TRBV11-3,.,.,CASSSRWGFNEQFF,TGTGCCAGCAGCTCCCGTTGGGGATTCAATGAGCAGTTCTTC
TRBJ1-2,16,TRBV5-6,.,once,CASSLGLGEWDYGYTF,TGTGCCAGCAGCTTGGGACTCGGGGAGTGGGACTATGGCTACACCTTC
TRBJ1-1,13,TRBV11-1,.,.,CASSTILTSEAFF,TGTGCCAGCAGCACAATCCTGACGTCTGAAGCTTTCTTT
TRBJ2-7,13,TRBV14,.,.,CASSHYQGYEQYF,TGTGCCAGCAGCCATTACCAGGGCTACGAGCAGTACTTC
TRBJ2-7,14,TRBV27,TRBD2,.,CASSLTSVSYEQYF,TGTGCCAGCAGCCTGACTAGCGTCTCCTACGAGCAGTACTTC
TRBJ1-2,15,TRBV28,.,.,CASSLTLTDVGGYTF,TGTGCCAGCAGTTTAACCCTGACAGACGTTGGAGGCTACACCTTC